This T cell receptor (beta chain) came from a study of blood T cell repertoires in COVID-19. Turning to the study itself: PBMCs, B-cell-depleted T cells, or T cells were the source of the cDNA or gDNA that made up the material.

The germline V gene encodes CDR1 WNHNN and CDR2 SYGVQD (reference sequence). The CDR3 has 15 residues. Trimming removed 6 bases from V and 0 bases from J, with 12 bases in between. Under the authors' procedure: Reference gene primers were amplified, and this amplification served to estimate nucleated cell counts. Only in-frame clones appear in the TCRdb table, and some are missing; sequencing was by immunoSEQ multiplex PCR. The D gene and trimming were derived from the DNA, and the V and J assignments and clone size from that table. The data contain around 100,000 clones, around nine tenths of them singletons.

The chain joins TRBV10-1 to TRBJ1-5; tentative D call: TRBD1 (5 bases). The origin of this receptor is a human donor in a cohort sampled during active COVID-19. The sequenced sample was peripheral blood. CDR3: CASSYAGYSNQPQHF. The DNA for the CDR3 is TGCGCCAGCAGCTATGCAGGGTATAGCAATCAGCCCCAGCATTTT.